This T cell receptor (beta chain) appears in the sequencing data of a study of control samples from healthy donors and cancer patients. The CDR3 contains 14 residues. Looked up from germline, CDR1 is SGHNT and CDR2 is YYREEE (reference sequence). V lost 0 bases and J lost 5; bases outside the gene matches: 4. Data came from immunoSEQ multiplex PCR; TCRdb stores just in-frame clones and leaves some out. The sample yields approximately 90,000 clones, just under 85% seen once. Sequencing input: blood. This chain uses TRBV5-4 with TRBJ2-7, with 8 bases fitting TRBD2. The sequence derives from a man younger than 40 in good health. CDR3 nucleotide sequence: TGTGCCAGCAGCTTGGGGGGCGGGGGGCACGAGCAGTACTTC. This translates into CASSLGGGGHEQYF.